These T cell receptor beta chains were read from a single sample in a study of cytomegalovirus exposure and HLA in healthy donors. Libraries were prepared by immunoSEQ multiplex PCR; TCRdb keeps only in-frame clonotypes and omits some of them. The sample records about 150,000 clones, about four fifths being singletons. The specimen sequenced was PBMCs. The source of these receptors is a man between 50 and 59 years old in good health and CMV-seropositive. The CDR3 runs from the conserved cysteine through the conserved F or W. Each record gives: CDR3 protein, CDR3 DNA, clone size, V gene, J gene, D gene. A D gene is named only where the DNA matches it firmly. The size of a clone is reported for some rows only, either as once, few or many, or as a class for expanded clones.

CDR3: CASVPGDGNQPQHF
DNA: TGTGCCAGCGTACCAGGGGACGGCAATCAGCCCCAGCATTTT
size: NA
V: TRBV28
J: TRBJ1-5
D: NA

CDR3: CASRPGGTRNEQFF
DNA: TGTGCCAGTAGGCCGGGGGGGACAAGGAATGAGCAGTTCTTC
size: NA
V: TRBV19
J: TRBJ2-1
D: TRBD2

CDR3: CASREFRGAYNEQFF
DNA: TGTGCCAGCAGAGAATTCAGGGGAGCCTACAATGAGCAGTTCTTC
size: NA
V: TRBV27
J: TRBJ2-1
D: NA

CDR3: CASRNYGGGGYEQYF
DNA: TGTGCCAGCAGGAACTACGGTGGAGGCGGATACGAGCAGTACTTC
size: NA
V: TRBV6-5
J: TRBJ2-7
D: NA

CDR3: CASSQGQGAGIQYF
DNA: TGTGCCAGCAGCCAAGGACAGGGGGCTGGCATTCAGTACTTC
size: NA
V: TRBV4-2
J: TRBJ2-4
D: TRBD1

CDR3: CASRGGGWNIQYF
DNA: TGTGCCAGCAGGGGTGGGGGGTGGAACATTCAGTACTTC
size: once
V: TRBV6-1
J: TRBJ2-4
D: NA

CDR3: CASSELGYEQYF
DNA: TGTGCCAGCAGTGAACTAGGCTACGAGCAGTACTTC
size: NA
V: TRBV6-1
J: TRBJ2-7
D: NA

CDR3: CSVEDALEGDTQYF
DNA: TGCAGCGTTGAAGATGCCCTAGAGGGAGATACGCAGTATTTT
size: NA
V: TRBV29-1
J: TRBJ2-3
D: NA

CDR3: CASSWEGRTYEQYF
DNA: TGCGCCAGCAGCTGGGAGGGGAGGACCTACGAGCAGTACTTC
size: NA
V: TRBV5-1
J: TRBJ2-7
D: TRBD2

CDR3: CASSLTGTENSPLHF
DNA: TGTGCCAGCAGTCTCACAGGGACAGAAAATTCACCCCTCCACTTT
size: NA
V: TRBV27
J: TRBJ1-6
D: TRBD1

CDR3: CASSIRGPTEAFF
DNA: TGTGCCAGCAGCATCAGAGGGCCCACTGAAGCTTTCTTT
size: NA
V: TRBV11-2
J: TRBJ1-1
D: NA

CDR3: CASSEQGPGQPQHF
DNA: TGCGCCAGCAGCGAACAGGGGCCGGGGCAGCCCCAGCATTTT
size: NA
V: TRBV5-1
J: TRBJ1-5
D: TRBD1

CDR3: CASSSRVNYNEQFF
DNA: TGTGCCAGCAGCTCCCGGGTCAACTACAATGAGCAGTTCTTC
size: NA
V: TRBV13
J: TRBJ2-1
D: NA

CDR3: CASSLTGTGAVNEQFF
DNA: TGTGCCAGCAGCTTAACAGGGACAGGGGCGGTTAATGAGCAGTTCTTC
size: NA
V: TRBV11-2
J: TRBJ2-1
D: TRBD1

CDR3: CASSRAGTSGTYEQYF
DNA: TGTGCCAGCAGCCGGGCCGGGACTAGCGGGACCTACGAGCAGTACTTC
size: few
V: TRBV4-2
J: TRBJ2-7
D: TRBD2

CDR3: CASSPEKPRTGDYHSNQPQHF
DNA: TGTGCCAGTAGTCCCGAAAAGCCCAGGACAGGTGACTACCATAGCAATCAGCCCCAGCATTTT
size: NA
V: TRBV19
J: TRBJ1-5
D: TRBD1

CDR3: CASTDLAGYNEQFF
DNA: TGTGCCAGCACCGACCTAGCCGGGTACAATGAGCAGTTCTTC
size: NA
V: TRBV14
J: TRBJ2-1
D: NA

CDR3: CASSLDPLTGVEWVEAFF
DNA: TGTGCCAGCAGCTTAGACCCCCTCACAGGGGTCGAGTGGGTTGAAGCTTTCTTT
size: NA
V: TRBV11-2
J: TRBJ1-1
D: TRBD1

CDR3: CASSLIPSGIPDTQYF
DNA: TGTGCCAGCAGTTTAATCCCTAGCGGGATCCCAGATACGCAGTATTTT
size: NA
V: TRBV27
J: TRBJ2-3
D: TRBD2

CDR3: CASSIAAAGLAGKGNEQFF
DNA: TGTGCCAGTAGTATAGCGGCCGCGGGTTTAGCGGGAAAAGGCAATGAGCAGTTCTTC
size: NA
V: TRBV19
J: TRBJ2-1
D: TRBD2

CDR3: CSVTPRMNTEAFF
DNA: TGCAGCGTGACCCCCAGGATGAACACTGAAGCTTTCTTT
size: NA
V: TRBV29-1
J: TRBJ1-1
D: NA

CDR3: CASRNRQGTDEQYF
DNA: TGTGCCAGCAGAAACCGACAGGGGACGGACGAGCAGTACTTC
size: once
V: TRBV5-6
J: TRBJ2-7
D: TRBD1

CDR3: CASSHRTGPDTQYF
DNA: TGTGCCAGCAGCCACAGGACAGGGCCAGATACGCAGTATTTT
size: NA
V: TRBV7-6
J: TRBJ2-3
D: TRBD1

CDR3: CASSEWDRGRDQPQHF
DNA: TGTGCCAGCAGTGAATGGGACAGGGGGCGAGATCAGCCCCAGCATTTT
size: NA
V: TRBV2
J: TRBJ1-5
D: TRBD1

CDR3: CATSPPGTGGEAQYF
DNA: TGTGCCACCAGCCCCCCGGGGACAGGGGGTGAGGCCCAGTACTTC
size: NA
V: TRBV15
J: TRBJ2-5
D: TRBD1

CDR3: CASSEDRRNQETQYF
DNA: TGTGCCAGCAGTGAGGACAGGAGAAACCAAGAGACCCAGTACTTC
size: NA
V: TRBV2
J: TRBJ2-5
D: TRBD1

CDR3: CSAGRVYMNTEAFF
DNA: TGCAGCGCGGGGAGGGTATACATGAACACTGAAGCTTTCTTT
size: NA
V: TRBV29-1
J: TRBJ1-1
D: NA

CDR3: CASSYQQGEQFF
DNA: TGTGCCAGCAGCTACCAACAGGGTGAGCAGTTCTTC
size: NA
V: TRBV7-3
J: TRBJ2-1
D: NA

CDR3: CASSLRDRLNYGYTF
DNA: TGTGCCAGCAGTTTACGGGACAGACTTAACTATGGCTACACCTTC
size: few
V: TRBV28
J: TRBJ1-2
D: TRBD1